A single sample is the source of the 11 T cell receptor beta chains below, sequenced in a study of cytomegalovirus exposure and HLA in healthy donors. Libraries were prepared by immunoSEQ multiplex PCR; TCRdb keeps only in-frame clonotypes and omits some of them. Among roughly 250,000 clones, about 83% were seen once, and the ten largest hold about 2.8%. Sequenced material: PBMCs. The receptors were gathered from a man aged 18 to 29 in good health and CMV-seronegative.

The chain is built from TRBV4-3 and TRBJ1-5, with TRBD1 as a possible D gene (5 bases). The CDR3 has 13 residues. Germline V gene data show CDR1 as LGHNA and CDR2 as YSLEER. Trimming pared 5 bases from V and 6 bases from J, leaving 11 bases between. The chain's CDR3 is CASSYQGSQPQHF. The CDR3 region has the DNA TGCGCCAGCAGCTACCAGGGTTCTCAGCCCCAGCATTTT.

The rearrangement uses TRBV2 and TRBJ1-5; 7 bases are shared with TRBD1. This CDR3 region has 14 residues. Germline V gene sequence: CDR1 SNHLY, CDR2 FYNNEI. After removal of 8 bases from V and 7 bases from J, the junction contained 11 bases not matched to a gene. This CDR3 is CASGETGWQQPQHF. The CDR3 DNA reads TGTGCCAGCGGCGAGACAGGGTGGCAACAGCCCCAGCATTTT.

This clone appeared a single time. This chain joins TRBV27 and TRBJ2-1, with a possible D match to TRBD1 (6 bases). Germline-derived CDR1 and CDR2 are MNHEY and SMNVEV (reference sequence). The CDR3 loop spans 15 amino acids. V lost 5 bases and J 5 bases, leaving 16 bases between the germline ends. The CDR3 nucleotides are TGTGCCAGCAGTCCCCGGGACACTTACCACAATGAGCAGTTCTTC. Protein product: CASSPRDTYHNEQFF.

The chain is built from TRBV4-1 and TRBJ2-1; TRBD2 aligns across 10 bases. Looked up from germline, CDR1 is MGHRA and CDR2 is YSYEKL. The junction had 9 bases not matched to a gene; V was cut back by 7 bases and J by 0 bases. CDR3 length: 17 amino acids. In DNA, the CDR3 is TGCGCCAGCACTTCAAAGCGGGGGGGCGGCTCCTACAATGAGCAGTTCTTC. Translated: CASTSKRGGGSYNEQFF.

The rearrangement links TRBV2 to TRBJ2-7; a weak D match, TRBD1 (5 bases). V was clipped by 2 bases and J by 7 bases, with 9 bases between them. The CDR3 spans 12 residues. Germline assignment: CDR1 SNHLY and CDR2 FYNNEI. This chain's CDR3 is CASSERGEEQYF. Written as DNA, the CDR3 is TGTGCCAGCAGTGAAAGGGGCGAAGAGCAGTACTTC.

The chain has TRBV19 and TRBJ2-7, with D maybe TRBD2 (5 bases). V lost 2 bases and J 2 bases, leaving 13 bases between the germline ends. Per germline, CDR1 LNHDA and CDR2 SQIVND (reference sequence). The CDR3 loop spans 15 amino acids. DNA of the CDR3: TGTGCCAGTAGTATAAACGGGGATGTAACCTACGAGCAGTACTTC. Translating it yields CASSINGDVTYEQYF.

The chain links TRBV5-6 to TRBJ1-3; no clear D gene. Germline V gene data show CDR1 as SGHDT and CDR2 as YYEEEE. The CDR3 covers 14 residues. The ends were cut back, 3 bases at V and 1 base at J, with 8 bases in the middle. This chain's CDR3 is CASSSQLSGNTIYF. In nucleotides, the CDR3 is TGTGCCAGCAGCTCACAGCTATCTGGAAACACCATATATTTT. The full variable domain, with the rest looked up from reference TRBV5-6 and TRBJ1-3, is DAGVTQSPTHLIKTRGQQVTLRCSPKSGHDTVSWYQQALGQGPQFIFQYYEEEERQRGNFPDRFSGHQFPNYSSELNVNALLLGDSALYLCASSSQLSGNTIYFGEGSWLTVV.

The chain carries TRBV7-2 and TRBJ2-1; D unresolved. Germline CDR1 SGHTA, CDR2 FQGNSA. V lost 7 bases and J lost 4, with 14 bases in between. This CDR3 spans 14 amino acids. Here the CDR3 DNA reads TGTGCCAGCACCCCAATATTAGTGTACAATGAGCAGTTCTTC. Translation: CASTPILVYNEQFF.

The CDR3 DNA reads as TGTGCCAGCACTAACGTCGGGGAGCTGTTTTTT. The encoded protein is CASTNVGELFF. The rearrangement joins TRBV6-1 to TRBJ2-2; D is unresolved. V was trimmed by 7 bases and J by 7 bases, leaving 7 bases between them. The germline V gene encodes CDR1 MNHNS and CDR2 SASEGT. This CDR3 contains 11 residues.

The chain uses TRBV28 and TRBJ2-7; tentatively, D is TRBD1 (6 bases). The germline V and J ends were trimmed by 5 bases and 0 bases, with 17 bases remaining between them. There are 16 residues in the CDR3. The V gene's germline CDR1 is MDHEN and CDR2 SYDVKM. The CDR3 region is CASSPTGTFNSYEQYF. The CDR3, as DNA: TGTGCCAGCAGTCCTACAGGGACCTTTAACTCCTACGAGCAGTACTTC.

The CDR3 sequence is CASSVLDTGVSEQFF. The CDR3, as DNA: TGTGCCAGCAGCGTACTGGATACGGGAGTATCTGAGCAGTTCTTC. This chain connects TRBV9 to TRBJ2-1; possible D gene TRBD2, 6 bases. Trimming shortened V by 1 base and J by 9 bases, and 17 bases separated the two germline ends. This CDR3 contains 15 residues. Germline V lookup: CDR1 SGDLS, CDR2 YYNGEE. Drawing the rest from reference TRBV9 and TRBJ2-1, the complete variable domain is DSGVTQTPKHLITATGQRVTLRCSPRSGDLSVYWYQQSLDQGLQFLIQYYNGEERAKGNILERFSAQQFPDLHSELNLSSLELGDSALYFCASSVLDTGVSEQFFGPGTRLTVL.